In this sample, the clone carrying this TCR beta chain turned up once. The antigen remains unidentified. Both 60 Vbeta primers and 13 Jbeta primers went into the PCR. Sequencing was performed with immunoSEQ multiplex PCR; in TCRdb, only in-frame clones are kept and a portion is missing. The table includes under 200,000 clones, 73% detected once. This entry belongs to a study of cytomegalovirus exposure and HLA in healthy donors. The V end lost 6 bases, the J end lost 1 base, and 10 bases lay between the germline ends. CDR1 is MDHEN and CDR2 is SYDVKM in the germline V gene. This CDR3 region has 14 residues. The study's findings and limits: In an earlier analysis, productive rearrangement rates for most beta V segments clustered near 87% or 30%. Presence/absence analysis assumed near-uniform sequencing depth across donors. There were several of the most significant clusters that appeared linked to common viral pathogens in a later analysis.

The V call is TRBV28, the J call TRBJ1-5; unclear D gene. The receptor's source is a woman between 18 and 29 years old in good health and CMV-seropositive. Sequencing used PBMCs. CDR3 region: CASRTKWSNQPQHF. In DNA, the CDR3 is TGTGCCAGCAGGACTAAGTGGAGCAATCAGCCCCAGCATTTT.